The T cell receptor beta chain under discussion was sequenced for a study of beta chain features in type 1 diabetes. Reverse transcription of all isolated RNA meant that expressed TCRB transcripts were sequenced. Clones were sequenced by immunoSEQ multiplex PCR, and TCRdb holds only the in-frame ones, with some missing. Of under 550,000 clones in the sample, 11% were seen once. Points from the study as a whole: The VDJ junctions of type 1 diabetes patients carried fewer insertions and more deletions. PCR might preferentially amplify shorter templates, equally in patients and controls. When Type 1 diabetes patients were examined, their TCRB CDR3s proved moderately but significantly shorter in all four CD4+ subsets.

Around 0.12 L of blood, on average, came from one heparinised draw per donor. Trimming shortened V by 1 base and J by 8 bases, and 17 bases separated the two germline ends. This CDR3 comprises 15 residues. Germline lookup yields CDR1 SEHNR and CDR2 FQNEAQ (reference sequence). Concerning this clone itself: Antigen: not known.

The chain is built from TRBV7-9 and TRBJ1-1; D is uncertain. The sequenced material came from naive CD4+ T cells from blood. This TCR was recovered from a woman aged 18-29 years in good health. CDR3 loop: CASSLGEVGLVEAFF. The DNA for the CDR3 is TGTGCCAGCAGCTTAGGGGAGGTAGGACTGGTCGAAGCTTTCTTT. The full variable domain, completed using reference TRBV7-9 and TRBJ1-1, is DTGVSQNPRHKITKRGQNVTFRCDPISEHNRLYWYRQTLGQGPEFLTYFQNEAQLEKSRLLSDRFSAERPKGSFSTLEIQRTEQGDSAMYLCASSLGEVGLVEAFFGQGTRLTVV.